The clone carrying this TCR beta chain was detected only a few times. As yet, its antigen is unknown. Trimming removed 7 bases from V and 12 bases from J, with 15 bases in between. This CDR3 contains 12 residues. In germline, CDR1 is KGHDR, CDR2 SFDVKD. This sample was included in a study of human T cells and chemical hapten exposure. Overall study results and limits: Patch test score rose with PT1 expanded TCRs, significant at 8, 16, 32, not 4.

One entry per CDR3 protein, called by TCRdb with MiXCR from the RACE reads. The sample has about 48,000 distinct CDR3 sequences; approximately 9.9% are singletons. Time point denoted: patch test 3, about 24 weeks after DPC sensitization. As to treatment: therapeutic diphenylcyclopropenone sensitization with weekly scalp DPC. J is TRBJ2-4 and V is TRBV24-1, with D uncertain. The clonotype comes from a woman in her 40s with alopecia areata. Some clones in this sample may be carry-over from other donors' samples. The sequencing used whole blood, collected in connection with sensitization to the hapten diphenylcyclopropenone (DPC). The CDR3 DNA sequence: TGTGCCACCAGAGTCGATCGACGACGTCAGTACTTC. Encoded protein: CATRVDRRRQYF.